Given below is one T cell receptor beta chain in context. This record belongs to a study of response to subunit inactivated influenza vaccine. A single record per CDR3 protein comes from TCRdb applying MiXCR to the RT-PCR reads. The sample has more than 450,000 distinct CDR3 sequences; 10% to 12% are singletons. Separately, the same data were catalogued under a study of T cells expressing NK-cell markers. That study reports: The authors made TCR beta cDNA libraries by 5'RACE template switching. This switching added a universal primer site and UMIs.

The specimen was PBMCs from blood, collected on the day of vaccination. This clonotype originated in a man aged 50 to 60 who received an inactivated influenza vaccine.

The CDR3 DNA reads TGTGCCAGCAGCACTAGCGGGCTTATTGAGGAGCTGTTTTTT. Its protein product is CASSTSGLIEELFF. V is TRBV6-1 and J is TRBJ2-2; the match to TRBD2 covers 9 bases. CDR1 is MNHNS, CDR2 SASEGT, per germline. This CDR3 contains 14 residues. The junction had 9 bases not matched to a gene; V was cut back by 6 bases and J by 10 bases.